This T cell receptor (beta chain) was obtained from a study of T cell repertoires in cytomegalovirus infection. About the research overall: Matching HLA type, along with CMV infection, was indicated by public TCR beta signatures.

Germline CDR1 and CDR2: MGHDK and SYGVNS. The ends were cut back, 4 bases at V and 7 bases at J, with 7 bases in the middle. The CDR3 has 11 residues. One entry per CDR3 protein results from TCRdb running MiXCR on the reads. Among 300,000 or so distinct CDR3 sequences, 20% to 25% were seen once, and the ten largest hold roughly 14%. Whole-study results and caveats: It was HLA-C-restricted CMV-specific TCR beta clonotypes that dominated the response ex vivo.

Turning to this clonotype: As yet, its antigen is unknown.

This receptor was taken from a human donor in good health (CMV status not recorded). Some clones in this sample may be carry-over from other donors' samples. The V call is TRBV25-1, the J call TRBJ1-2, with D unresolved. The input for sequencing was cultured PBMCs, taken from culture after CMV antigen stimulation. DNA for the CDR3: TGTGCCAGCAGTGGTTGGAGTGGCTACACCTTC. Encoded protein: CASSGWSGYTF.